This TCR beta chain was captured by sequencing in a study of cytomegalovirus exposure and HLA in healthy donors. In regard to this clone: What it binds is not known.

With 60 Vbeta and 13 Jbeta primers, the PCR was carried out. This table comes from immunoSEQ multiplex PCR, and its TCRdb copy is limited to in-frame clones, with some not included. The sample includes 110,000 to 150,000 clones, about 81% seen only once; the top ten take about 7%. The CDR3 extends over 12 amino acids. From germline, CDR1 is MDHEN and CDR2 SYDVKM. V lost 6 bases to trimming and J lost 6 bases, with 9 bases between them. Whole-study findings and limits: In a later analysis, at a false discovery rate of 0.05, over 15,000 TCR beta sequences were associated with HLA alleles. Several V segments, TRBV6-2 and TRBV6-3 among them, could not be told apart and were dropped. While the bulk of TCR sequences proved rare, some public TCRs turned up in many donors.

Sequenced sample: PBMCs. The J gene is TRBJ1-5, the V gene TRBV28; D unclear. This TCR derives from a man aged 25 to 40 in good health and CMV-seronegative. CDR3 sequence: CASRIISQPQHF. CDR3 bases: TGTGCCAGCAGGATAATTAGTCAGCCCCAGCATTTT.